The T cell receptor beta chain under discussion was sequenced for a study of T cell responses to AZD1222 COVID-19 vaccine. Whether given at about 4 or about 12 weeks, second doses were pooled. Germline CDR1 is SQVTM and CDR2 is ANQGSEA. V dropped 2 bases and J dropped 7 bases, with 5 bases sitting between them. The CDR3 is 11 amino acids. Here immunoSEQ multiplex PCR was the method, and the copy in TCRdb shows in-frame clones only, minus some. The sample lists tens of thousands of clones; 85% to 90% were seen once. The V and J genes are TRBV29-1 and TRBJ1-4; D call uncertain. The clonotype originates from an adult who received the AZD1222 COVID-19 vaccine. Material: peripheral blood, obtained 28 days after the second AZD1222 dose. The DNA for the CDR3 is TGCAGCGTTGAATCTGGTGAAAAACTGTTTTTT. Its translation: CSVESGEKLFF.